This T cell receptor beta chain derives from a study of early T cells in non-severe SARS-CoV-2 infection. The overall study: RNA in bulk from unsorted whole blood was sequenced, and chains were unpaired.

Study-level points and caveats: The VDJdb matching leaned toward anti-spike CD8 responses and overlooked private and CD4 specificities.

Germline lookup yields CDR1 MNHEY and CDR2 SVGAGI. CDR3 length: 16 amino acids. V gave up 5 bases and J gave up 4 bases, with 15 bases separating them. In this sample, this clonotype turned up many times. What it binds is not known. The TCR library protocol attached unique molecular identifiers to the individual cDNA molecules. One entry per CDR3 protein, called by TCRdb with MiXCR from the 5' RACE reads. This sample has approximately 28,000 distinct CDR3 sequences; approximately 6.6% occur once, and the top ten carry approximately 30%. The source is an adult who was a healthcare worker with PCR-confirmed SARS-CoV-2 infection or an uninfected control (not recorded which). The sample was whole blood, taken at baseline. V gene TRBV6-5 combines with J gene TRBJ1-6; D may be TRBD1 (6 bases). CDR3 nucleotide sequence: TGTGCCAGCAGTCGGGACACCGGTCCTTATAATTCACCCCTCCACTTT. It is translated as CASSRDTGPYNSPLHF.